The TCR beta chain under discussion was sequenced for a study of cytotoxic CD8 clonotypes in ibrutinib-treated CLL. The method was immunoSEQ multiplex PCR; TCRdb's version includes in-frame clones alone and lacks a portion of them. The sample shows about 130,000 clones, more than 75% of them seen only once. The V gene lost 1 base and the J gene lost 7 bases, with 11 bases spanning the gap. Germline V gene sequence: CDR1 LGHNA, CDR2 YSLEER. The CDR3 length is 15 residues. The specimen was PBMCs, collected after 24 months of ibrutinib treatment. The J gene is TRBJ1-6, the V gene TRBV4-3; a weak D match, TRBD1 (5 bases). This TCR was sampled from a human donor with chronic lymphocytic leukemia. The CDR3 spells CASSQVAAGNSPLHF. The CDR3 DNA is TGCGCCAGCAGCCAAGTTGCGGCAGGGAATTCACCCCTCCACTTT.